These 5 T cell receptor beta chains were sequenced from one sample in a study of OX40 agonist ivuxolimab in advanced cancers. Measured with immunoSEQ multiplex PCR; TCRdb has only the in-frame clones, and not every one. The sample shows about 100,000 clones, around nine tenths of them seen only once. Specimen: CD4+ or CD8+ T cells sorted from blood, collected in a trial of the OX40 agonist ivuxolimab. The receptors here all came from an adult with an advanced solid tumor such as melanoma, head and neck, liver or kidney cancer.

This clone was counted once. V and J are TRBV10-1 and TRBJ2-2, with 12 nucleotides matching TRBD1. The V segment lost 6 bases and the J segment 6 bases; nucleotides outside the gene matches: 2. The CDR3 spans 14 residues. CDR1 WNHNN and CDR2 SYGVQD come from the germline V gene (reference sequence). The chain's CDR3 is CASSGTGGPGELFF. The CDR3 DNA follows: TGCGCCAGCAGCGGGACAGGGGGCCCCGGGGAGCTGTTTTTT.

This clone was found a few times. The chain joins TRBV27 to TRBJ1-6; 9 bases are a match to TRBD1. The germline gives CDR1 MNHEY, CDR2 SMNVEV (reference sequence). The V and J ends lost 1 base and 6 bases, in that order; junction bases with no gene match: 4. The CDR3 has 16 amino acids. The CDR3 loop is CASSLWGQGFNSPLHF. In DNA, the CDR3 is TGTGCCAGCAGTTTATGGGGACAGGGATTTAATTCACCCCTCCACTTT.

The chain uses TRBV7-9 and TRBJ1-4; the D is unclear. The CDR3 has 14 residues. V was shortened by 1 base and J by 7 bases, with 10 bases between the two germline ends. CDR1 is SEHNR, CDR2 FQNEAQ, per germline (reference sequence). Here the CDR3 DNA reads TGTGCCAGCAGCTTAGTGTCCTCGGGTGAAAAACTGTTTTTT. Its translation: CASSLVSSGEKLFF.

The V gene is TRBV6-1, the J gene TRBJ2-5, with D possibly TRBD2 on 6 matching bases. The germline V and J ends were trimmed by 7 bases and 5 bases, with 14 bases remaining between them. From germline, CDR1 is MNHNS and CDR2 SASEGT. The CDR3 totals 13 residues. CDR3 amino acids: CASTWGVRETQYF. The DNA of the CDR3 is TGTGCCAGCACCTGGGGGGTGCGGGAGACCCAGTACTTC.

The chain employs TRBV18 and TRBJ2-1; no clear D. Trimming stripped 4 bases from V and 7 bases from J, with 8 bases between. The CDR3 runs 12 residues. Germline V gene lookup returns CDR1 KGHSH and CDR2 LQKENI. The CDR3 sequence is CASSQVTNEQFF. The CDR3 DNA sequence: TGTGCCAGCTCACAAGTAACGAATGAGCAGTTCTTC.